This is a list of T cell receptor beta chains from one sample in a study of cytomegalovirus exposure and HLA in healthy donors. Libraries were prepared by immunoSEQ multiplex PCR; TCRdb keeps only in-frame clonotypes and omits some of them. The sample yields some 110,000 clones, of which the top ten take up about 2.3%. Sequencing input: PBMCs. Receptors originate from a man aged 35 to 55 in good health and CMV-seronegative. CDR3s include the opening cysteine and the closing phenylalanine or tryptophan. The D gene is left open where the match is weak.

TRBV7-8,TRBJ1-2,TRBD1,CASSSGDRGQDYGYTF,TGTGCCAGCAGCTCGGGGGACAGGGGGCAAGACTATGGCTACACCTTC
TRBV4-1,TRBJ1-3,.,CASSQGGGGIVSGNTIYF,TGCGCCAGCAGCCAGGGGGGGGGAGGGATTGTATCTGGAAACACCATATATTTT
TRBV4-1,TRBJ1-2,TRBD1,CASSLRVGQGALNGYTF,TGCGCCAGCAGCCTAAGGGTAGGACAGGGGGCGCTTAATGGCTACACCTTC
TRBV2,TRBJ2-2,TRBD1,CASWTGGSGGELFF,TGTGCCAGTTGGACAGGGGGCTCGGGCGGGGAGCTGTTTTTT
TRBV7-3,TRBJ2-3,.,CASSPRTGTDTQYF,TGTGCCAGCAGCCCACGTACGGGCACAGATACGCAGTATTTT
TRBV6-1,TRBJ1-2,TRBD1,CASSEQGGPLYGYTF,TGTGCCAGCAGTGAACAGGGGGGCCCCCTCTATGGCTACACCTTC
TRBV19,TRBJ2-7,.,CANSAGGAEASYEQYF,TGTGCCAATAGTGCCGGGGGAGCGGAGGCCTCCTACGAGCAGTACTTC
TRBV28,TRBJ2-7,.,CASSPNLDRYEQYF,TGTGCCAGCAGTCCCAACCTGGACAGATACGAGCAGTACTTC
TRBV9,TRBJ2-7,.,CASSVALAGTHEQYF,TGTGCCAGCAGCGTAGCATTGGCGGGAACCCACGAGCAGTACTTC
TRBV19,TRBJ1-5,TRBD1,CASSTDRGFSQPQHF,TGTGCCAGTAGTACCGACAGGGGGTTCTCTCAGCCCCAGCATTTT
TRBV5-1,TRBJ1-2,TRBD1,CASSLGGTGDHFF,TGCGCCAGCAGCTTGGGTGGGACAGGGGACCACTTCTTC
TRBV5-1,TRBJ1-6,TRBD1,CASSFGDRVNSPLHF,TGCGCCAGCAGTTTTGGGGACAGGGTTAATTCACCCCTCCACTTT
TRBV10-3,TRBJ1-1,.,CAIRQPQGRDTEAFF,TGTGCCATCAGACAACCCCAGGGGAGGGACACTGAAGCTTTCTTT
TRBV5-6,TRBJ2-7,TRBD2,CASSLLAGKTYEQYF,TGTGCCAGCAGCTTGTTAGCGGGGAAAACCTACGAGCAGTACTTC
TRBV10-3,TRBJ2-7,.,CAISEYSARESYYEQYF,TGTGCCATCAGTGAGTATTCCGCCAGGGAAAGCTACTACGAGCAGTACTTC
TRBV5-1,TRBJ1-4,.,CASTDGAPNEKLFF,TGCGCCAGCACCGATGGAGCACCTAATGAAAAACTGTTTTTT
TRBV7-6,TRBJ2-1,TRBD2,CASSLQLAGYNEQFF,TGTGCCAGCAGCTTGCAACTAGCGGGTTACAATGAGCAGTTCTTC
TRBV29-1,TRBJ2-1,TRBD1,CSVEEGQGALNEQFF,TGCAGCGTTGAAGAAGGGCAGGGGGCGCTTAATGAGCAGTTCTTC
TRBV28,TRBJ1-2,TRBD1,CASSPWDSRGLNYGYTF,TGTGCCAGCAGTCCATGGGACAGCCGAGGTCTGAACTATGGCTACACCTTC
TRBV11-2,TRBJ2-4,.,CASSLTNDGAQYF,TGTGCCAGCAGCTTAACGAACGATGGGGCCCAGTACTTC
TRBV19,TRBJ2-1,TRBD2,CASSIRPGLVNEQFF,TGTGCCAGTAGTATCCGCCCGGGACTAGTCAATGAGCAGTTCTTC
TRBV5-1,TRBJ2-7,TRBD2,CASSLLGTSGSVMEYF,TGCGCCAGCAGCTTGTTGGGCACTAGCGGGAGCGTAATGGAGTACTTC
TRBV2,TRBJ2-7,.,CASSRSGRVGEQYF,TGTGCCAGCAGTAGAAGCGGACGAGTGGGGGAGCAGTACTTC
TRBV14,TRBJ2-3,TRBD2,CASTQSVAGVTDTQYF,TGTGCCAGCACCCAATCGGTAGCGGGAGTTACAGATACGCAGTATTTT
TRBV6-5,TRBJ2-7,.,CASRGSLAEQYF,TGTGCCAGCAGGGGGTCGCTAGCGGAGCAGTACTTC
TRBV7-2,TRBJ1-2,.,CASSLAQGNYGYTF,TGTGCCAGCAGCTTAGCCCAGGGTAACTATGGCTACACCTTC